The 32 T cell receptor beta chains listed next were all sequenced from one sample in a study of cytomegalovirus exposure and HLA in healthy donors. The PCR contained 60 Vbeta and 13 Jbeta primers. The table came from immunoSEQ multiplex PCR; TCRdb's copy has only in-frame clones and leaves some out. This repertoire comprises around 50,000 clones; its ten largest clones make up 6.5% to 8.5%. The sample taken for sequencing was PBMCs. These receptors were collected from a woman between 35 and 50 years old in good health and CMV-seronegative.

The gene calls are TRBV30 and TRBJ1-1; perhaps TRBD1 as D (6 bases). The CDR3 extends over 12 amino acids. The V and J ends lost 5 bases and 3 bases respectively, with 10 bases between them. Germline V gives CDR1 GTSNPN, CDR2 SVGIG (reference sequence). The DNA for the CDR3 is TGTGCCTGGGTACAGGGTTACACTGAAGCTTTCTTT. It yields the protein CAWVQGYTEAFF.

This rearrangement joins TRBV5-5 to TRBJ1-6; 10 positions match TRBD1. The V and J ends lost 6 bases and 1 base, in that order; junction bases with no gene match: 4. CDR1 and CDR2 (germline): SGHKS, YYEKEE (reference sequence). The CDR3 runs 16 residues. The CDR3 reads CASNRQGASYNSPLHF. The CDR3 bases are TGTGCCAGCAACAGACAGGGGGCTTCCTATAATTCACCCCTCCACTTT.

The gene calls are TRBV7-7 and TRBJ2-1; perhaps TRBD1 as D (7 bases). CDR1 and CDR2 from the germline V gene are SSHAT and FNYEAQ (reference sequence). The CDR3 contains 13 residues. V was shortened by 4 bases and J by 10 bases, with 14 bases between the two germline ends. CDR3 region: CASSSSAGGEQFF. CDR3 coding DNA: TGTGCCAGCAGCTCCTCAGCAGGGGGGGAGCAGTTCTTC.

The CDR3 sequence is CASSSSGRAGISYNEQFF. For the CDR3, the DNA is TGTGCCAGCAGCTCTAGCGGGAGGGCCGGGATCTCCTACAATGAGCAGTTCTTC. V usage is TRBV5-6 and J usage is TRBJ2-1; 12 bases align to TRBD2. The CDR3 runs 18 residues. Germline V gene data show CDR1 as SGHDT and CDR2 as YYEEEE. The V gene end was trimmed by 3 bases and the J gene end by 0 bases; junction bases not matched to a gene: 7.

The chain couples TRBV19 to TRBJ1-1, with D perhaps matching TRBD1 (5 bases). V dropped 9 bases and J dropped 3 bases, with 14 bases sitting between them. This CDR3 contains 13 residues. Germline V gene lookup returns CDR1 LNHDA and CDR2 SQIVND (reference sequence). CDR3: CASGGGRDTEAFF. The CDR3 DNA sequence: TGTGCCAGCGGTGGGGGGAGAGACACTGAAGCTTTCTTT.

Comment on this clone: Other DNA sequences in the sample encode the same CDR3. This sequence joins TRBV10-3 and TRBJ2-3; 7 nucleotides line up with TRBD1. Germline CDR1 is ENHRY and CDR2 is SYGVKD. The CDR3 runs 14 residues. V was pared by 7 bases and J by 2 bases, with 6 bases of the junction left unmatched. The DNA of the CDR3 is TGTGCCATCAAACCGGGACAGAACACAGATACGCAGTATTTT. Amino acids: CAIKPGQNTDTQYF.

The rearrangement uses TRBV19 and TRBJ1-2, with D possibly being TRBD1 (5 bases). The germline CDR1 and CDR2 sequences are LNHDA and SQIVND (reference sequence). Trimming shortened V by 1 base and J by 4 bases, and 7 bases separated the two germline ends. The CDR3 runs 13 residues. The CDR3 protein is CASSIGQSYGYTF. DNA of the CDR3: TGTGCCAGTAGTATAGGACAGAGCTATGGCTACACCTTC. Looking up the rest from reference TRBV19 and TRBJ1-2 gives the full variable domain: DGGITQSPKYLFRKEGQNVTLSCEQNLNHDAMYWYRQDPGQGLRLIYYSQIVNDFQKGDIAEGYSVSREKKESFPLTVTSAQKNPTAFYLCASSIGQSYGYTFGSGTRLTVV.

The CDR3 loop is CASSLGTGKSNEKLFF. The CDR3 nucleotides are TGTGCCAGCAGCCTCGGGACAGGGAAGAGTAATGAAAAACTGTTTTTT. The chain combines TRBV5-8 with TRBJ1-4; 9 bases are a match to TRBD1. V was clipped by 4 bases and J by 4 bases; unmatched bases: 8. This CDR3 is built from 16 residues. Looked up from germline, CDR1 is SGHTS and CDR2 is YDEGEE.

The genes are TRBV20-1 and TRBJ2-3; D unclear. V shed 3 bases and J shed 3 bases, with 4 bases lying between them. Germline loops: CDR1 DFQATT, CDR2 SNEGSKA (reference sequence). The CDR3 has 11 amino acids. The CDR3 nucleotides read TGCAGTGCTAGGAGAACAGATACGCAGTATTTT. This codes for CSARRTDTQYF.

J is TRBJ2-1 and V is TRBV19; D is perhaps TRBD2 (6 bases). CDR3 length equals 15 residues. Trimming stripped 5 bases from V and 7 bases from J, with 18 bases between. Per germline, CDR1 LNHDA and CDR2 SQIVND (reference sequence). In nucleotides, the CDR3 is TGTGCCAGTAGTTCCTGGGACGGGGGAGGTAATGAGCAGTTCTTC. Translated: CASSSWDGGGNEQFF.

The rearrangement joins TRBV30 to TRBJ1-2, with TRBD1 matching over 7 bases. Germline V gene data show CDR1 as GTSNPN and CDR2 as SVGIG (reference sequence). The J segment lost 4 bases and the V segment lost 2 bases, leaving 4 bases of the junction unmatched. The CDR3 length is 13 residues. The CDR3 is CAWSPRQGYGYTF. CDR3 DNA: TGTGCCTGGAGTCCTCGACAGGGCTATGGCTACACCTTC.

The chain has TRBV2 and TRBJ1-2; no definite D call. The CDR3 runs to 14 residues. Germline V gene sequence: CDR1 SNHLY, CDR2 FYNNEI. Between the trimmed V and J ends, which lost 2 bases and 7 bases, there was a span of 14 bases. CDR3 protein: CASSELTPEGGYTF. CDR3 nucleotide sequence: TGTGCCAGCAGTGAATTGACCCCGGAGGGTGGCTACACCTTC.

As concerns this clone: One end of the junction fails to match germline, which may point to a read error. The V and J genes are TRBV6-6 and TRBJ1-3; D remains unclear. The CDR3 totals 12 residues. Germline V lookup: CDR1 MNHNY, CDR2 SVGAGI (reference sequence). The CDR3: CASSPRGNNIYF. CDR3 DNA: TGTGCCAGCAGCCCCCGCGGAAACAACATATATTTT.

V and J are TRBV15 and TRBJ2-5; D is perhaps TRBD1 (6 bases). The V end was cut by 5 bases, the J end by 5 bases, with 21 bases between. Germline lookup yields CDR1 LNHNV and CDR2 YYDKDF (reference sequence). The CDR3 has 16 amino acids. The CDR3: CATSDYPGQGIETQYF. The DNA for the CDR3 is TGTGCCACCAGCGATTATCCGGGCCAGGGGATTGAGACCCAGTACTTC.

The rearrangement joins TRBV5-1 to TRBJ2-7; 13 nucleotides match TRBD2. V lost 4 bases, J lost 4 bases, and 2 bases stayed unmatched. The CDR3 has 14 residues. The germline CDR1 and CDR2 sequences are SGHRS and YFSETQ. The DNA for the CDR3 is TGCGCCAGCAGCCGGACTAGCGGGAGTTACGAGCAGTACTTC. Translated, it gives CASSRTSGSYEQYF.

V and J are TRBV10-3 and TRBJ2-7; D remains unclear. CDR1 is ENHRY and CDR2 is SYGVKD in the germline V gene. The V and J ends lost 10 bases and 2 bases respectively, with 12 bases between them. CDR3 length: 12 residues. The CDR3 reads CATRQPTYEQYF. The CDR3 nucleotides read TGTGCCACCAGACAACCCACCTACGAGCAGTACTTC.

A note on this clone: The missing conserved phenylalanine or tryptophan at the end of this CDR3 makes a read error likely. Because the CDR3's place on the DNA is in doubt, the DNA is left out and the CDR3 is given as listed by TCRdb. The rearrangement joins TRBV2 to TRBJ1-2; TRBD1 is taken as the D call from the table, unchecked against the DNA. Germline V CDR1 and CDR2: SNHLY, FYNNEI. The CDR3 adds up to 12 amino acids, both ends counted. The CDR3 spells CASSEALRQGPI.

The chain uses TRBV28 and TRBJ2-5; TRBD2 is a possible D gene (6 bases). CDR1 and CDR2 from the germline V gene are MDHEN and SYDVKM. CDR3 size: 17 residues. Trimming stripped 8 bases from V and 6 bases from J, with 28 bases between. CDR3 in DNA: TGTGCCAGCCGATTAGGGGAAGTCGACCCGGGGGTAAAGACCCAGTACTTC. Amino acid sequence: CASRLGEVDPGVKTQYF.

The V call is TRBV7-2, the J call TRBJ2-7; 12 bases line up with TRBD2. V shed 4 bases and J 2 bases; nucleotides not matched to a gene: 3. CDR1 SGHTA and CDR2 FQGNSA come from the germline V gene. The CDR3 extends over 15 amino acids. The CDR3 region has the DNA TGTGCCAGCAGCTCGACTAGCGGGAGAGCCTACGAGCAGTACTTC. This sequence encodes CASSSTSGRAYEQYF.

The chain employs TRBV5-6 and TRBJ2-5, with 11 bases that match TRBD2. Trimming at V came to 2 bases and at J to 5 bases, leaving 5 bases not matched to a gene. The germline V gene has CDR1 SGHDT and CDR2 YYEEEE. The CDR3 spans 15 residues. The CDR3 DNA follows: TGTGCCAGCAGCTTCTCGACTAGCGGGAAGGAGACCCAGTACTTC. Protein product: CASSFSTSGKETQYF.

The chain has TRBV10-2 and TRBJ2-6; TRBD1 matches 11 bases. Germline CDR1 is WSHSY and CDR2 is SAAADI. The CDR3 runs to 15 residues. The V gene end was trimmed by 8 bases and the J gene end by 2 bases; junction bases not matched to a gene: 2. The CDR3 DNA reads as TGCGCCAGCGGGACAGGGGGTCCTGGGGCCAACGTCCTGACTTTC. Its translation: CASGTGGPGANVLTF.

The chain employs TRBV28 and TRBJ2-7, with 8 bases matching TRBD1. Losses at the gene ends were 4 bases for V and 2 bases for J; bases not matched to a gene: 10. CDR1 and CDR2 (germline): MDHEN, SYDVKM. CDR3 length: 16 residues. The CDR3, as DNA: TGTGCCAGCAGTTCTCCGGGACAGGCAGCCCCCTACGAGCAGTACTTC. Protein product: CASSSPGQAAPYEQYF. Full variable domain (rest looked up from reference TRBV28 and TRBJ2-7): DVKVTQSSRYLVKRTGEKVFLECVQDMDHENMFWYRQDPGLGLRLIYFSYDVKMKEKGDIPEGYSVSREKKERFSLILESASTNQTSMYLCASSSPGQAAPYEQYFGPGTRLTVT.

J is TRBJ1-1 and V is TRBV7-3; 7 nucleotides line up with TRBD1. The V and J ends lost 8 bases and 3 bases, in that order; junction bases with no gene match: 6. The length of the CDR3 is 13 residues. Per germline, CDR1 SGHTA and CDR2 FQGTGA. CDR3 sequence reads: CASAAQGDTEAFF. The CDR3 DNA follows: TGTGCCAGCGCCGCGCAGGGGGACACTGAAGCTTTCTTT. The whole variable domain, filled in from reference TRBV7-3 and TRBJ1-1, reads GAGVSQTPSNKVTEKGKYVELRCDPISGHTALYWYRQSLGQGPEFLIYFQGTGAADDSGLPNDRFFAVRPEGSVSTLKIQRTERGDSAVYLCASAAQGDTEAFFGQGTRLTVV.

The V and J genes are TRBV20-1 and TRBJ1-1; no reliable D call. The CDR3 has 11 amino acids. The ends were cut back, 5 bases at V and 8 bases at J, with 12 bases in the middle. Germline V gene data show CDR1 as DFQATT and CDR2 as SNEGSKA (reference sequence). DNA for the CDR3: TGCAGTGCTTACAGCTACCAAGAAGCTTTCTTT. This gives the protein CSAYSYQEAFF.

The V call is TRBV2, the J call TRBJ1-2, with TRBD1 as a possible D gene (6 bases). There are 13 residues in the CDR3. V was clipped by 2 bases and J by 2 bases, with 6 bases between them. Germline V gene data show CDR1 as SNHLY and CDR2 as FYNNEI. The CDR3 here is CASSERGNYGYTF. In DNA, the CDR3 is TGTGCCAGCAGTGAAAGGGGGAACTATGGCTACACCTTC.

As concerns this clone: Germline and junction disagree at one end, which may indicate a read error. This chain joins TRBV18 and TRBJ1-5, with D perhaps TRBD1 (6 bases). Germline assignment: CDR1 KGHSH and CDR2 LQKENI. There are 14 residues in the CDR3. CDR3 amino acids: CASSPGGDNQHQHF. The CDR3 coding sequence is TGTGCCAGCTCACCAGGGGGGGACAATCAGCACCAGCATTTT.

The CDR3 here is CASSPAGTANTEAFF. As DNA, the CDR3 is TGTGCCAGCAGCCCAGCCGGGACAGCGAACACTGAAGCTTTCTTT. V is TRBV6-5 and J is TRBJ1-1; 7 bases align to TRBD1. The CDR3 length is 15 residues. The germline V gene encodes CDR1 MNHEY and CDR2 SVGAGI. The junction had 8 bases not matched to a gene; V was cut back by 6 bases and J by 1 base.

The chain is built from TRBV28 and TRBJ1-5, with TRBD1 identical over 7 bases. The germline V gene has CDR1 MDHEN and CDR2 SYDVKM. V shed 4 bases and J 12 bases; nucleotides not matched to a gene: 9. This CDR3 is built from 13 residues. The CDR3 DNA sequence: TGTGCCAGCAGTTACTCACAGGGGCCGCACCAGCATTTT. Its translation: CASSYSQGPHQHF.

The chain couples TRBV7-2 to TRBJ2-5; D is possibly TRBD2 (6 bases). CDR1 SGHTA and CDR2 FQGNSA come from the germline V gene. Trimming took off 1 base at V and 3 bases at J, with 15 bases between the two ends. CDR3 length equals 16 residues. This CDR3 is CASSLGVRAGEETQYF. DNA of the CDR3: TGTGCCAGCAGCTTAGGTGTAAGAGCGGGTGAAGAGACCCAGTACTTC. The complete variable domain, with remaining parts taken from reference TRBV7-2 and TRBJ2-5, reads GAGVSQSPSNKVTEKGKDVELRCDPISGHTALYWYRQSLGQGLEFLIYFQGNSAPDKSGLPSDRFSAERTGGSVSTLTIQRTQQEDSAVYLCASSLGVRAGEETQYFGPGTRLLVL.

The CDR3, as DNA: TGTGCCAGCAGCCAAGGTCCGGCTAGCGGGAGTAGATACGAGCAGTACTTC. Translated, it gives CASSQGPASGSRYEQYF. The rearrangement uses TRBV4-2 and TRBJ2-7; 10 positions agree with TRBD2. The CDR3 totals 17 residues. The J segment lost 4 bases and the V segment lost 1 base, leaving 10 bases of the junction unmatched. Germline lookup yields CDR1 LGHNA and CDR2 YNFKEQ.

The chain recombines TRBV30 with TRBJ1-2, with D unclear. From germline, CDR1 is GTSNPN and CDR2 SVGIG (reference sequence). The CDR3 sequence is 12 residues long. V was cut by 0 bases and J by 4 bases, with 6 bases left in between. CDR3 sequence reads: CAWSVEPYGYTF. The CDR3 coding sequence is TGTGCCTGGAGTGTCGAGCCCTATGGCTACACCTTC.

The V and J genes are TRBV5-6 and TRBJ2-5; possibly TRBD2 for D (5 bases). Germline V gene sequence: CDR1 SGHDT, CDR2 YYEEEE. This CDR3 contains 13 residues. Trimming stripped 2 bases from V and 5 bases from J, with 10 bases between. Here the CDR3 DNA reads TGTGCCAGCAGCTTCGGAGGAGTTGAGACCCAGTACTTC. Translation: CASSFGGVETQYF. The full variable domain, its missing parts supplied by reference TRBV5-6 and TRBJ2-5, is DAGVTQSPTHLIKTRGQQVTLRCSPKSGHDTVSWYQQALGQGPQFIFQYYEEEERQRGNFPDRFSGHQFPNYSSELNVNALLLGDSALYLCASSFGGVETQYFGPGTRLLVL.